The subject of this entry is one T cell receptor (beta chain). At least ten counts were recorded for this clonotype. This clone's antigen is unknown. The sample holds no much larger clone one base away, and base qualities are not on file. The TCR beta CDR3 regions were amplified from RNA transcripts. A first-round RT-PCR of the TCR CDR3 used the HTBI primer set with the Qiagen OneStep RT-PCR kit. Libraries were constructed in a second round of multiplex PCR, after which size selection and purification were carried out. Sequencing of the libraries was done on an Illumina HiSeq2000 using paired-end 100 bp reads. On the study's bioinformatics: SOAPnuke was used to process the raw data, with reads discarded if the reads contained adapters or uncalled bases, had a mean Phred below 15, or lacked an exact constant-primer or identifier match. High-quality paired reads were merged with COPE v1.2.5, and unique nucleotide sequences were defined as clonotypes. MiTCR v1.1 was used to align the clonotypes against IMGT TRBV, TRBD and TRBJ reference segments. Analysis was restricted to V-J combinations with a frequency above 0.0001, which covered roughly 99% of repertoires. The TCS score was defined as the ratio of F50 (clonal expansion) to E x V (chaos), calculated using BLOSUM62-based TCRdist between CDR3 peptides within each V-J. Welch's t-statistics and random forest reduced some 510 V-J features to around 14, which were used in a naive Bayes classifier (R e1071). The raw public data were reprocessed by TCRdb itself: fastp quality trimming at Q25, MiXCR clonotype calling, in-frame beta chains only. A single entry per CDR3 protein holds the most common genes and DNA from its merged rows. The V and J calls shown here were made by TCRdb, not taken from the authors' results. Recorded for this sample are fewer than 450,000 distinct CDR3 sequences; approximately 17% of them occurred a single time. The top ten hold 40% of the sample.

The CDR3 contains 19 residues, cysteine and phenylalanine counted. Only the CDR3 part of the read is kept: 57 bases, read in frame from the first base. Trimming leaves V shorter by 3 bases and J shorter by 0 bases, with the junction holding 10 bases beyond the gene matches. As encoded in the germline V gene (reference sequence), CDR1 is DFQATT while CDR2 is SNEGSKA. Ophthalmopathy patients had moderately to severely active disease, with a Clinical Activity Score of 3 or more, a NOSPECS grade of 4 or more, and a disease duration of less than 3 months. Any patient with an uncontrolled infection, another autoimmune disease, pregnancy or lactation was excluded. Diagnoses relied on clinical symptoms, serum thyroxine and TRAb, thyroid ultrasound and orbital computed tomography. Ficoll-Paque density gradient centrifugation was used to isolate PBMCs from about 10 ml of fresh peripheral blood. Total RNA was extracted using Trizol reagent, and RNA quality was assessed on an Agilent 2100 Bioanalyzer.

This record comes from a study of T cells in Graves' hyperthyroidism and ophthalmopathy (dated by TCRdb to the late 2010s). Concerning the study at large: Peripheral blood was sampled at the time of initial diagnosis, prior to any treatment. In several Graves' hyperthyroidism patients, the study also compared T-cell repertoires from thyroid tissue with T-cell repertoires from blood. Once sampling was done, hyperthyroidism patients were given methimazole at a starting dose of 30 mg daily, whereas ophthalmopathy patients were given high-dose intravenous methylprednisolone. The paper reports TCR Vbeta CDR3 sequencing of over 130 peripheral blood samples: around 41 ophthalmopathy, under 80 hyperthyroidism and roughly 17 progressor patients. Prospective prediction of ophthalmopathy was tested in an independent validation cohort of 18 to 20 hyperthyroidism patients and approximately 17 patients who later progressed to ophthalmopathy. To identify TCR V-J signatures that set the groups apart, the researchers used a discovery cohort of 95 to 100 patients, made up of under 45 with Graves' ophthalmopathy and 57 with stable Graves' hyperthyroidism. The 85 to 100 discovery patients were randomly split 7:3 into training and test sets. The research as a whole found: Most expanded thyroid clonotypes (frequency above 0.001) were also detected in blood, suggesting blood repertoires may reflect thyroid immune responses. No statistical method was used to set the sample size in advance, and investigators knew the group allocation. Ophthalmopathy was separated from stable hyperthyroidism by a 13 V-J signature model, with 85% to 90% sensitivity and roughly 81% specificity obtained in cross-validation and 80%/75% obtained in testing. In validation, the model predicted progression to ophthalmopathy a median of approximately 6.6 months before onset, with approximately 71% sensitivity and 72.22% specificity.

This receptor chain uses TRBV20-1 and TRBJ2-3, with 15 bases aligning to TRBD2. The origin of this receptor is a man younger than 35 with Graves' ophthalmopathy. The sample comprised blood. In nucleotides, the sequence is TGCAGTGCTAGCGGGACTAGCGGGGGGTTAACCACTAGCACAGATACGCAGTATTTT. Its amino acids are CSASGTSGGLTTSTDTQYF.